These 5 T cell receptor beta chains were sequenced from one sample in a study of blood T cell repertoires in COVID-19. Generated by immunoSEQ multiplex PCR, the TCRdb table keeps only in-frame clones and is missing some. The profile shows tens of thousands of clones, roughly 80% of them singletons. Sample: peripheral blood. These TCRs come from a man aged 50-60 years with COVID-19, enrolled during active disease.

This chain joins TRBV28 and TRBJ2-1, with a possible D match to TRBD2 (6 bases). This CDR3 comprises 16 residues. Trimming left V 4 bases short and J 4 bases short, with 17 bases between. The germline V gene has CDR1 MDHEN and CDR2 SYDVKM. The CDR3 bases are TGTGCCAGCAGTTCGGGAGAAAGGTCTAATTACAATGAGCAGTTCTTC. Translated: CASSSGERSNYNEQFF.

The V call is TRBV5-1, the J call TRBJ2-2; TRBD2 aligns across 7 bases. CDR1 is SGHRS and CDR2 is YFSETQ in the germline V gene. The CDR3 loop spans 16 amino acids. J lost 7 bases, V lost 4 bases, and 13 bases had no gene match. The CDR3 DNA sequence: TGCGCCAGCAGCCCACCCGCGGGGGTGGGAATCGGGGAGCTGTTTTTT. It yields the protein CASSPPAGVGIGELFF.

V and J are TRBV6-6 and TRBJ2-7; TRBD2 matches 12 bases. Per the germline V gene, CDR1 is MNHNY and CDR2 is SVGAGI (reference sequence). This CDR3 region has 14 residues. Germline trimming cut 5 bases from V and 7 bases from J; bases unmatched to any gene: 6. Written as DNA, the CDR3 is TGTGCCAGCAGTCGGACTAGCGGGACCCTGGAGCAGTACTTC. Its protein is CASSRTSGTLEQYF.

The chain uses TRBV2 and TRBJ1-4; TRBD1 aligns across 8 bases. This CDR3 is 15 amino acids long. Germline V CDR1 and CDR2: SNHLY, FYNNEI. The V segment lost 5 bases and the J segment 4 bases; nucleotides outside the gene matches: 6. CDR3 nucleotide sequence: TGTGCCAGCAGTCCTCGGACAGGGCGTAATGAAAAACTGTTTTTT. Protein product: CASSPRTGRNEKLFF.

The rearrangement joins TRBV20-1 to TRBJ2-7; TRBD2 matches 7 bases. Germline V lookup: CDR1 DFQATT, CDR2 SNEGSKA (reference sequence). The CDR3 sequence is 10 residues long. V dropped 5 bases and J dropped 6; count of bases not matched to a gene: 1. Here the CDR3 DNA reads TGCAGTGCTGGGGAGGGCGAGCAGTACTTC. This sequence encodes CSAGEGEQYF.